One and the same sample provided the 25 T cell receptor beta chains below, sequenced in a study of T cells in Graves' hyperthyroidism and ophthalmopathy (dated by TCRdb to the late 2010s). The library relied on multiplex PCR. Sequencing was carried out with an Illumina HiSeq 2000. TCR beta CDR3 regions were amplified from RNA transcripts. For the first round of RT-PCR on the TCR CDR3, the HTBI primer set was used together with the Qiagen OneStep RT-PCR kit. TCRdb reworked the public reads: Q25 trimming with fastp, MiXCR clone assembly, productive beta chains retained. For every CDR3 protein sequence, its rows merge into one entry that carries the most common genes and DNA. The sample yields 490,000 or so distinct CDR3 sequences; 15% to 20% were counted once. The ten largest clones represent around 50% of the sample. Sequencing was performed on blood. The source is a man aged 40-49 years with Graves' ophthalmopathy.

Many counts were recorded for this clonotype. The rearrangement links TRBV7-6 to TRBJ2-1; 13 bases are a match to TRBD2. From germline, CDR1 is SGHVS and CDR2 FNYEAQ. V trimming: 5 bases; J trimming: 0 bases; junction bases outside the gene matches: 13. This CDR3 is 20 amino acids long. The CDR3 DNA follows: TGTGCCAGCAGCGGCCGACTAGCGGGAGGCCCGCTGAGCTCCTACAATGAGCAGTTCTTC. Translation: CASSGRLAGGPLSSYNEQFF. The full variable domain, rest sourced from reference TRBV7-6 and TRBJ2-1, is GAGVSQSPRYKVTKRGQDVALRCDPISGHVSLYWYRQALGQGPEFLTYFNYEAQQDKSGLPNDRFSAERPEGSISTLTIQRTEQRDSAMYRCASSGRLAGGPLSSYNEQFFGPGTRLTVL.

The table lists this clonotype with many counts. V is TRBV28 and J is TRBJ2-4, with a weak D call TRBD1 (6 bases). CDR1 is MDHEN, CDR2 SYDVKM, per germline. The length of the CDR3 is 19 residues. Trimming removed 3 bases at V and 0 bases at J, with 21 bases between. The CDR3 is CASSFRRLGTPLAKNIQYF. CDR3 nucleotide sequence: TGTGCCAGCAGTTTTCGTCGCCTTGGGACACCACTAGCCAAAAACATTCAGTACTTC. The entire variable domain, with the rest obtained from reference TRBV28 and TRBJ2-4, is as follows: DVKVTQSSRYLVKRTGEKVFLECVQDMDHENMFWYRQDPGLGLRLIYFSYDVKMKEKGDIPEGYSVSREKKERFSLILESASTNQTSMYLCASSFRRLGTPLAKNIQYFGAGTRLSVL.

This clonotype was seen more than once but under ten times. The gene calls are TRBV4-2 and TRBJ2-2; D is undetermined. The germline V and J ends were trimmed by 1 base and 3 bases, with 6 bases remaining between them. Per germline, CDR1 LGHNA and CDR2 YNFKEQ. This CDR3 has 14 residues. The CDR3 reads CASSQVADTGELFF. DNA of the CDR3: TGTGCCAGCAGCCAAGTGGCAGACACCGGGGAGCTGTTTTTT.

This clonotype has more than one count but fewer than ten. The gene calls are TRBV7-9 and TRBJ2-4; the D call may be TRBD1 or TRBD2 (5 bases each). Per the germline V gene, CDR1 is SEHNR and CDR2 is FQNEAQ (reference sequence). V lost 4 bases, J lost 3 bases, and 19 bases lay in between. CDR3 length equals 17 residues. In DNA form, the CDR3 reads TGTGCCAGCAGCTCCACTTTATGGAATGGGGGCAAAAACATTCAGTACTTC. Translating gives CASSSTLWNGGKNIQYF. Supplemented by reference TRBV7-9 and TRBJ2-4, the full variable domain reads DTGVSQNPRHKITKRGQNVTFRCDPISEHNRLYWYRQTLGQGPEFLTYFQNEAQLEKSRLLSDRFSAERPKGSFSTLEIQRTEQGDSAMYLCASSSTLWNGGKNIQYFGAGTRLSVL.

This clonotype was seen a handful of times. The genes are TRBV6-2 or TRBV6-3 and TRBJ1-1, with 8 bases matching TRBD1. CDR1 is MNHEY, CDR2 SVGEGT, per germline. The CDR3 spans 13 residues. V dropped 6 bases and J dropped 4; count of bases not matched to a gene: 4. The chain's CDR3 is CASRSTGGTEAFF. The CDR3 DNA follows: TGTGCCAGCAGAAGTACAGGGGGCACTGAAGCTTTCTTT.

Many counts were recorded for this clonotype. The chain couples TRBV5-1 to TRBJ2-3, with TRBD2 matching 7 bases. Germline V gene sequence: CDR1 SGHRS, CDR2 YFSETQ. Germline trimming cut 5 bases from V and 3 bases from J; bases unmatched to any gene: 3. CDR3 length equals 13 residues. For the CDR3, the DNA is TGCGCCAGCAGGGGGGGGACGACAGATACGCAGTATTTT. Translated: CASRGGTTDTQYF.

V and J are TRBV2 and TRBJ2-2, with a tentative D call TRBD2 (6 bases). The CDR3 length is 16 residues. Germline CDR1 is SNHLY and CDR2 is FYNNEI. Trimming took off 5 bases at V and 1 base at J, with 14 bases between the two ends. The CDR3 DNA is TGTGCCAGCAGTTCCACGGGAGCGCAGAACACCGGGGAGCTGTTTTTT. This codes for CASSSTGAQNTGELFF.

This clonotype has more than one count but fewer than ten. The V and J genes are TRBV20-1 and TRBJ2-1; D remains ambiguous. Germline CDR1 and CDR2: DFQATT and SNEGSKA (reference sequence). The CDR3 has 10 amino acids. V lost 2 bases to trimming and J lost 10 bases, with 6 bases between them. In DNA, the CDR3 is TGCAGTGCTAGACAGTCAGAGCAGTTCTTC. Amino acids: CSARQSEQFF.

This clonotype occurred many times. The CDR3 nucleotides read TGTGCCAGCAGCTTAAACGGCCAATTGGAGGATGAAAAACTGTTTTTT. This encodes CASSLNGQLEDEKLFF. This chain connects TRBV11-2 to TRBJ1-4, with no clear D. V was cut by 2 bases and J by 6 bases, with 16 bases left in between. Germline values: CDR1 SGHAT, CDR2 FQNNGV. The CDR3 loop spans 16 amino acids.

On this clonotype: Possible read error: a much larger clone is one base away. The J gene is TRBJ1-1, the V gene TRBV9, with D possibly being TRBD1 (5 bases). The CDR3 has 11 residues. Germline CDR1 reads SGDLS; CDR2 reads YYNGEE. Deletions cut 3 bases from V and 6 bases from J, with 6 bases between. CDR3 nucleotides: TGTGCCAGCAGCGAGGGACCTGAAGCTTTCTTT. It encodes CASSEGPEAFF.

This clonotype was picked up many times. The chain has TRBV28 and TRBJ1-1; D gene uncertain. Trimming cost V 5 bases and J 7 bases, with 8 bases left between them. The CDR3 is 11 amino acids. Germline V gives CDR1 MDHEN, CDR2 SYDVKM. Here the CDR3 DNA reads TGTGCCAGCAGTAGTTGGGGTGAAGCTTTCTTT. Protein product: CASSSWGEAFF.

For this clonotype: Mismatch with germline at one junction end may stem from a read error. This chain links TRBV11-2 with TRBJ2-3, with TRBD2 matching 8 bases. The length of the CDR3 is 14 residues. Germline V lookup: CDR1 SGHAT, CDR2 FQNNGV. CDR3 coding DNA: TGTGCCAGCAGCCTAGATTTTAGCGGGGATACGCGGTATTTT. Its protein product is CASSLDFSGDTRYF.

This clonotype was detected only a few times. The chain joins TRBV7-9 to TRBJ1-5; TRBD1 aligns across 7 bases. In germline, CDR1 is SEHNR, CDR2 FQNEAQ (reference sequence). The CDR3 has 12 residues. V shed 8 bases and J 7 bases; nucleotides not matched to a gene: 5. The DNA for the CDR3 is TGTGCCAGCCAGACAGGGACCCAGCCCCAGCATTTT. This translates into CASQTGTQPQHF. The variable domain in full, completed from reference TRBV7-9 and TRBJ1-5, reads DTGVSQNPRHKITKRGQNVTFRCDPISEHNRLYWYRQTLGQGPEFLTYFQNEAQLEKSRLLSDRFSAERPKGSFSTLEIQRTEQGDSAMYLCASQTGTQPQHFGDGTRLSIL.

This clonotype showed up many times. The V gene is TRBV12-3 or TRBV12-4, the J gene TRBJ1-2; the match to TRBD1 covers 8 bases. The ends lost 3 bases at V and 8 bases at J; junction bases unmatched: 8. The CDR3 contains 14 residues. The CDR3 nucleotides are TGTGCCAGCAGTTTTGGGCAGGGGGCAAGCGGCTACACCTTC. Translated: CASSFGQGASGYTF.

This clonotype has more than one count but fewer than ten. V is TRBV7-2 and J is TRBJ2-1; 8 bases are shared with TRBD2. With 0 bases clipped from V and 10 bases from J, the junction kept 8 bases outside the gene matches. This CDR3 has 15 amino acids. The V gene's germline CDR1 is SGHTA and CDR2 FQGNSA. CDR3 region: CASSLAGQQRGEQFF. CDR3 coding DNA: TGTGCCAGCAGCTTAGCGGGGCAACAGCGGGGGGAGCAGTTCTTC.

This clonotype has ten or more counts. This chain uses TRBV2 with TRBJ2-2, with D possibly TRBD1 on 5 matching bases. Germline assignment: CDR1 SNHLY and CDR2 FYNNEI. The CDR3 contains 13 residues. Trimming shortened V by 7 bases and J by 6 bases, and 12 bases separated the two germline ends. The CDR3 reads CASKQGIAGELFF. The CDR3 DNA reads TGTGCCAGCAAGCAGGGAATCGCCGGGGAGCTGTTTTTT.

This chain connects TRBV29-1 to TRBJ2-1; D is ambiguous. Trimming stripped 3 bases from V and 6 bases from J, with 9 bases between. The CDR3 loop spans 12 amino acids. Germline V lookup: CDR1 SQVTM, CDR2 ANQGSEA. CDR3 nucleotide sequence: TGCAGCGTTGAGGGTCAGCCCAATGAGCAGTTCTTC. The encoded protein is CSVEGQPNEQFF.

This clonotype has only a few counts. The rearrangement uses TRBV24-1 and TRBJ2-2; 7 bases are a match to TRBD2. The length of the CDR3 is 17 residues. Trimming cost V 4 bases and J 2 bases; bases outside gene matches: 9. CDR1 KGHDR and CDR2 SFDVKD come from the germline V gene. The CDR3 reads CATSDQGLDLNTGELFF. In DNA, the CDR3 is TGTGCCACCAGTGACCAAGGACTAGACCTTAACACCGGGGAGCTGTTTTTT.

This clonotype was counted a few times. J is TRBJ2-5 and V is TRBV5-1, with 10 nucleotides matching TRBD2. Germline lookup yields CDR1 SGHRS and CDR2 YFSETQ. With V trimmed by 0 bases and J by 7 bases, 9 bases remained unmatched. The CDR3 totals 16 residues. This chain's CDR3 is CASSLDQRGGRGTQYF. CDR3 sequence (DNA): TGCGCCAGCAGCTTGGACCAGCGGGGGGGCCGGGGGACCCAGTACTTC.

This clonotype was counted once. The chain has TRBV5-1 and TRBJ1-3, with 8 bases fitting TRBD1. The junction had 15 bases not matched to a gene; V was cut back by 4 bases and J by 3 bases. The CDR3 contains 18 residues. In germline, CDR1 is SGHRS, CDR2 YFSETQ. The CDR3 DNA is TGCGCCAGCAGCCAAAAAGGACCAGGGGGCGCGGGTGGAAACACCATATATTTT. Its protein is CASSQKGPGGAGGNTIYF.

Many counts were recorded for this clonotype. The J gene is TRBJ1-1, the V gene TRBV30; weak D call: TRBD1 (5 bases). This CDR3 has 12 residues. CDR1 is GTSNPN and CDR2 is SVGIG in the germline V gene (reference sequence). The DNA of the CDR3 is TGTGCTGAGGGGCAGCCGAACACTGAAGCTTTCTTT. It encodes CAEGQPNTEAFF. The variable domain in full, completed from reference TRBV30 and TRBJ1-1, reads SQTIHQWPATLVQPVGSPLSLECTVEGTSNPNLYWYRQAAGRGLQLLFYSVGIGQISSEVPQNLSASRPQDRQFILSSKKLLLSDSGFYLCAEGQPNTEAFFGQGTRLTVV.

This clonotype was detected ten times or more. The chain couples TRBV29-1 to TRBJ2-3; D perhaps matches TRBD1 (5 bases). The CDR3 has 14 amino acids. Trimming took off 3 bases at V and 2 bases at J, with 12 bases between the two ends. Per the germline V gene, CDR1 is SQVTM and CDR2 is ANQGSEA. The CDR3 is CSVDVTAFTDTQYF. CDR3 DNA sequence: TGCAGCGTTGATGTGACAGCCTTCACAGATACGCAGTATTTT.

This clonotype was seen ten or more times. The rearrangement uses TRBV27 and TRBJ2-7, with 7 bases identical to TRBD1. The germline CDR1 and CDR2 sequences are MNHEY and SMNVEV (reference sequence). This CDR3 spans 13 amino acids. Losses at the gene ends were 3 bases for V and 2 bases for J; bases not matched to a gene: 1. CDR3 nucleotides: TGTGCCAGCAGTTTCCAGGGGGCCTACGAGCAGTACTTC. Protein product: CASSFQGAYEQYF.

This clonotype was counted at least ten times. V usage is TRBV27 and J usage is TRBJ2-7; 7 nucleotides line up with TRBD1. The V gene end was trimmed by 4 bases and the J gene end by 6 bases; junction bases not matched to a gene: 6. Per the germline V gene, CDR1 is MNHEY and CDR2 is SMNVEV (reference sequence). The CDR3 runs 13 residues. This chain's CDR3 is CASSYNPGGEQYF. The DNA for the CDR3 is TGTGCCAGCAGTTACAACCCAGGGGGCGAGCAGTACTTC.

The V call is TRBV19, the J call TRBJ2-7; possible D gene TRBD2, 5 bases. Per the germline V gene, CDR1 is LNHDA and CDR2 is SQIVND (reference sequence). With 5 bases removed from V and 1 base from J, the gap between germline ends came to 12 bases. This CDR3 is built from 14 residues. The CDR3 region is CASSASPASYEQYF. CDR3 nucleotide sequence: TGTGCCAGTAGTGCTAGCCCGGCGTCCTACGAGCAGTACTTC.